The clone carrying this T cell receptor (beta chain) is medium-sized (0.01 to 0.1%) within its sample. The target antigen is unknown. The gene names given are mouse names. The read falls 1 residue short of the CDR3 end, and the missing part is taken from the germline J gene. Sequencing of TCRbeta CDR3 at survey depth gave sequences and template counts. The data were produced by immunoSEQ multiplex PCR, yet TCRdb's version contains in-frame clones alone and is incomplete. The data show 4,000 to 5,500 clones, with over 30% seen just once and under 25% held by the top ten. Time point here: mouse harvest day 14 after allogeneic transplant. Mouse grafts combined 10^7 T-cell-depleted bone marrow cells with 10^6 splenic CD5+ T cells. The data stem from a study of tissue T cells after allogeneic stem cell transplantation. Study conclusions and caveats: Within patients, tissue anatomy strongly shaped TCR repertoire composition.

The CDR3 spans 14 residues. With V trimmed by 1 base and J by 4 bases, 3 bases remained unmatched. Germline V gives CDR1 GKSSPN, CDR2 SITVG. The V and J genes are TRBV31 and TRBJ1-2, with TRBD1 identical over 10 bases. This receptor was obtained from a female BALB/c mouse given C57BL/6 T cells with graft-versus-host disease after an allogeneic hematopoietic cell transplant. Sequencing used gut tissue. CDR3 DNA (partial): TGTGCCTGGAGTCCACGGACAGGGGGCTCCGACTACACC. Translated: CAWSPRTGGSDYT. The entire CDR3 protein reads CAWSPRTGGSDYTF. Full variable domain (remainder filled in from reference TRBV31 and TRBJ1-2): AQTIHQWPVAEIKAVGSPLSLGCTIKGKSSPNLYWYWQATGGTLQQLFYSITVGQVESVVQLNLSASRPKDDQFILSTEKLLLSHSGFYLCAWSPRTGGSDYTFGSGTRLLVI.